This entry lists 7 T cell receptor beta chains sequenced from one sample in a study of human T cells and chemical hapten exposure. TCRdb analysed the RACE reads with MiXCR anew, one entry per CDR3 protein. The data contain some 340,000 distinct CDR3 sequences, around 6.9% of them singletons. The time point here: patch test 1, 2 weeks after DPC sensitization. Treatment indicated: therapeutic diphenylcyclopropenone sensitization with weekly scalp DPC. Sequencing was performed on whole blood, taken in connection with sensitization to the hapten diphenylcyclopropenone (DPC). These receptor sequences come from a woman under 30 with alopecia areata. Some clones in this sample may be carry-over from other donors' samples.

This sequence joins TRBV28 and TRBJ2-3; 8 positions match TRBD2. CDR3 length: 16 amino acids. With 6 bases clipped from V and 5 bases from J, the junction kept 13 bases outside the gene matches. Germline-derived CDR1 and CDR2 are MDHEN and SYDVKM. As DNA, the CDR3 is TGTGCCAGCAGCCGTGTCGGGGGGGCCGGGAAAGATACGCAGTATTTT. It is translated as CASSRVGGAGKDTQYF.

This sequence joins TRBV12-3 or TRBV12-4 and TRBJ1-1, with 7 bases fitting TRBD1. J was trimmed by 0 bases and V by 8 bases; bases with no gene match: 6. The length of the CDR3 is 14 residues. The CDR3 nucleotides read TGTGCCAGCCTTAACAGGGGAATGAACACTGAAGCTTTCTTT. Its translation is CASLNRGMNTEAFF.

In this sample, this clonotype turned up a few times. V gene TRBV12-5 combines with J gene TRBJ1-2; tentatively, D is TRBD1 (6 bases). Trimming left V 0 bases short and J 7 bases short, with 12 bases between. The CDR3 is 14 residues long. The germline CDR1 and CDR2 sequences are LGHNT and FRNRAP. The CDR3 sequence is CASGLVLGGRGYTF. CDR3 DNA sequence: TGTGCTAGTGGTTTGGTACTCGGGGGCCGTGGCTACACCTTC.

The chain combines TRBV5-1 with TRBJ2-5, with TRBD1 as a possible D gene (6 bases). With 4 bases removed from V and 3 bases from J, the gap between germline ends came to 13 bases. The germline V gene has CDR1 SGHRS and CDR2 YFSETQ. CDR3 length equals 14 residues. This CDR3 is CASSPDSHKETQYF. CDR3 nucleotide sequence: TGCGCCAGCAGCCCGGACAGCCACAAAGAGACCCAGTACTTC.

This chain joins TRBV11-2 and TRBJ1-1; D might be TRBD1 (5 bases). Trimming left V 2 bases short and J 3 bases short, with 13 bases between. CDR1 is SGHAT and CDR2 is FQNNGV in the germline V gene. CDR3 length: 15 amino acids. The CDR3 protein is CASSLIRGRDTEAFF. CDR3 DNA sequence: TGTGCCAGCAGCTTAATTAGGGGCAGGGACACTGAAGCTTTCTTT.

This clonotype was seen a few times. V is TRBV7-3 and J is TRBJ2-4, with TRBD2 as a possible D gene (6 bases). Germline V gene lookup returns CDR1 SGHTA and CDR2 FQGTGA. V was shortened by 1 base and J by 5 bases, with 18 bases between the two germline ends. The CDR3 runs to 17 residues. CDR3 sequence reads: CASSLIGSLREENIQYF. CDR3 DNA: TGTGCCAGCAGCTTAATTGGTAGTTTGAGGGAGGAAAACATTCAGTACTTC. The full variable domain, completed using reference TRBV7-3 and TRBJ2-4, is GAGVSQTPSNKVTEKGKYVELRCDPISGHTALYWYRQSLGQGPEFLIYFQGTGAADDSGLPNDRFFAVRPEGSVSTLKIQRTERGDSAVYLCASSLIGSLREENIQYFGAGTRLSVL.

In this sample, this clonotype turned up many times. As DNA, the CDR3 is TGTGCCAGCAGTTACGGAGGTAGCGGGGGGGCCTACGAGCAGTACTTC. It translates to CASSYGGSGGAYEQYF. This chain uses TRBV6-5 with TRBJ2-7; 11 bases are a match to TRBD2. J gave up 2 bases and V 2 bases, and 5 bases lay outside the gene matches. From germline, CDR1 is MNHEY and CDR2 SVGAGI. The CDR3 covers 16 residues.